This T cell receptor beta chain was captured by sequencing in a study of OX40 agonist ivuxolimab in advanced cancers. Study overall: Participants, 70% to 90% male, averaged around 64 years of age, ranging from 23 to 79. General observations from the study: At 0.1 to 3.0 mg/kg, CD4+ and CD8+ blood T cells expanded clonally by week 6.

V was clipped by 0 bases and J by 3 bases, with 9 bases between them. The CDR3 length is 14 residues. Germline V gives CDR1 MNHEY, CDR2 SVGAGI. Clones were read by immunoSEQ multiplex PCR, and TCRdb kept only the in-frame ones, dropping some. Among about 29,000 clones listed, nearly 95% were seen once. Sampling times: baseline, cycle 4 day 1, cycle 7 day 1. Notes on this clone: Its antigen is unknown.

The receptor was derived from an adult with an advanced solid tumor such as melanoma, head and neck, liver or kidney cancer. V and J are TRBV6-5 and TRBJ2-7; D gene unclear. The sequencing used CD4+ or CD8+ T cells sorted from blood, collected in a trial of the OX40 agonist ivuxolimab. CDR3 in DNA: TGTGCCAGCAGTTACTCGAGATCGATCTACGAGCAGTACTTC. Its translation: CASSYSRSIYEQYF.